This TCR beta chain was sequenced for a study of T cell changes during pregnancy in multiple sclerosis. The germline gives CDR1 MGHRA, CDR2 YSYEKL. The CDR3 runs 14 residues. Trimming removed 4 bases from V and 4 bases from J; junction bases left unmatched: 6. Clones were sequenced by immunoSEQ multiplex PCR, and TCRdb holds only the in-frame ones, with some missing. The sample has about 59,000 clones, around 94% seen once; the top ten hold just over 2.5%. V gene TRBV4-1 combines with J gene TRBJ1-2; 7 bases line up with TRBD1. The sequencing used CD8+ T cells from peripheral blood mononuclear cells, collected after pregnancy. The clonotype originates from a female donor with multiple sclerosis, enrolled in a pregnancy study. The CDR3 coding sequence is TGCGCCAGCAGCCTTGACAGGGAAGCCTATGGCTACACCTTC. Its protein is CASSLDREAYGYTF.